The 20 T cell receptor beta chains reported below all come from one sample, sequenced in a study of T-cell reconstitution after alpha-beta-depleted transplantation in children (dated by TCRdb to about 2016). Libraries came from PCR. TCRdb lists the instrument as Illumina HiSeq 2500. TCR library preparation used molecular barcoding, with unique molecular identifiers applied to normalize quantification of the TCRbeta repertoire. TCRdb took the public reads, trimmed them with fastp at Q25, ran MiXCR for clone calling and kept in-frame beta chains. Here each entry gathers all rows of one CDR3 protein and keeps the most common genes and DNA. The sample records about 480,000 distinct CDR3 sequences, 9.5% to 15% of which are singletons. The ten largest clones represent under 7% of the sample. This specimen consisted of PBMCs from the stem cell graft donor, obtained from the stem cell graft. All receptors derive from a human donor who donated a stem cell graft to a child with combined immunodeficiency.

In this sample, this clonotype turned up many times. This chain connects TRBV5-1 to TRBJ2-7; the D gene could be TRBD1 or TRBD2 (6 bases each). The CDR3 runs 14 residues. Germline V lookup: CDR1 SGHRS, CDR2 YFSETQ. The V end lost 2 bases, the J end lost 4 bases, and 13 bases lay between the germline ends. CDR3 protein: CASSFDRRAYEQYF. The CDR3 bases are TGCGCCAGCAGCTTCGACAGGAGGGCGTACGAGCAGTACTTC.

The chain combines TRBV14 with TRBJ1-1; TRBD1 is a possible D gene (5 bases). Germline CDR1 is SGHDN and CDR2 is FVKESK. The CDR3 is 13 residues long. The germline V and J ends were trimmed by 1 base and 11 bases, with 14 bases remaining between them. Here the CDR3 reads CASSQGGTGRAFF. In DNA form, the CDR3 reads TGTGCCAGCAGCCAAGGAGGGACCGGGAGGGCTTTCTTT.

The genes are TRBV7-3 and TRBJ2-5; tentative D call: TRBD2 (6 bases). The CDR3 spans 15 residues. Germline lookup yields CDR1 SGHTA and CDR2 FQGTGA. Trimming left V 2 bases short and J 0 bases short, with 10 bases between. The CDR3 protein is CASSLAGSHQETQYF. CDR3 bases: TGTGCCAGCAGCTTAGCGGGGAGCCACCAAGAGACCCAGTACTTC.

This clonotype was counted at least ten times. The genes are TRBV12-3 or TRBV12-4 and TRBJ1-6; no firm D call. This CDR3 contains 15 residues. V was clipped by 2 bases and J by 2 bases, with 7 bases between them. In DNA form, the CDR3 reads TGTGCCAGCAGTTTACTGGCAGCCTATAATTCACCCCTCCACTTT. Its translation: CASSLLAAYNSPLHF.

This clonotype has a handful of counts. The chain carries TRBV15 and TRBJ2-7; no clear D. CDR1 is LNHNV and CDR2 is YYDKDF in the germline V gene (reference sequence). CDR3 length equals 15 residues. The V and J ends lost 0 bases and 2 bases respectively, with 11 bases between them. CDR3 sequence (DNA): TGTGCCACCAGCAGAGATTACAGAGGTCCCTACGAGCAGTACTTC. It yields the protein CATSRDYRGPYEQYF.

On this clonotype itself: This CDR3 fails to terminate in the conserved phenylalanine or tryptophan, so it likely reflects a read error. The rearrangement joins TRBV13 to TRBJ1-1; the D is unclear. V lost 8 bases, J lost 5 bases, and 21 bases lay in between. In germline, CDR1 is PRHDT, CDR2 FYEKMQ (reference sequence). This CDR3 spans 15 amino acids. The CDR3 DNA sequence: TGTGCCAGCGGCGCCGGCCACACGGCCAGGACTGAAGCTTTCTAT. Residues: CASGAGHTARTEAFY.

In its sample, this clonotype was seen a few times. This chain uses TRBV15 with TRBJ2-7; unclear D gene. From germline, CDR1 is LNHNV and CDR2 YYDKDF (reference sequence). V lost 4 bases to trimming and J lost 3 bases, with 10 bases between them. The CDR3 extends over 13 amino acids. DNA of the CDR3: TGTGCCACCAGCACGCGGTGGAGCTACGAGCAGTACTTC. Amino acids: CATSTRWSYEQYF.

The chain uses TRBV29-1 and TRBJ1-2; D may be TRBD1 (5 bases). Germline CDR1 and CDR2: SQVTM and ANQGSEA. The CDR3 length is 14 residues. Trimming took 5 bases from V and 3 from J, leaving 16 bases between them. CDR3 amino acids: CSVRSPDSYYGYTF. The DNA of the CDR3 is TGCAGCGTTCGTTCTCCAGACAGCTACTATGGCTACACCTTC.

This chain links TRBV2 with TRBJ2-3, with a tentative D call TRBD2 (5 bases). CDR3 length: 14 residues. Germline V gives CDR1 SNHLY, CDR2 FYNNEI. The V gene lost 1 base and the J gene lost 7 bases, with 12 bases spanning the gap. CDR3 protein: CASSEGTYGYTQYF. CDR3 bases: TGTGCCAGCAGTGAAGGGACTTACGGATATACGCAGTATTTT.

The chain recombines TRBV25-1 with TRBJ1-1; possibly TRBD1 for D (5 bases). The length of the CDR3 is 13 residues. With 4 bases removed from V and 7 bases from J, the gap between germline ends came to 13 bases. Germline CDR1 is MGHDK and CDR2 is SYGVNS. The CDR3 loop is CASSGEGRGEAFF. The CDR3 region has the DNA TGTGCCAGCAGTGGAGAGGGGAGGGGTGAAGCTTTCTTT.

The chain has TRBV9 and TRBJ2-1; D might be TRBD2 (6 bases). This CDR3 region has 15 residues. The V and J ends lost 3 bases and 3 bases respectively, with 13 bases between them. Germline CDR1 is SGDLS and CDR2 is YYNGEE. The CDR3 DNA reads TGTGCCAGCAGCGCCGTTAGCGGCTACTACAATGAGCAGTTCTTC. Protein sequence: CASSAVSGYYNEQFF.

This rearrangement joins TRBV11-2 to TRBJ2-4; TRBD2 aligns across 12 bases. The germline V gene has CDR1 SGHAT and CDR2 FQNNGV. The CDR3 is 20 residues long. After removal of 0 bases from V and 6 bases from J, the junction contained 15 bases not matched to a gene. In nucleotides, the CDR3 is TGTGCCAGCAGCTTAGATTACGCCAGGGGAGGACTAGCGGGAATAAACATTCAGTACTTC. It is translated as CASSLDYARGGLAGINIQYF.

The J gene is TRBJ2-7, the V gene TRBV20-1, with D possibly matching TRBD2 (6 bases). Germline CDR1 is DFQATT and CDR2 is SNEGSKA (reference sequence). Trimming cost V 0 bases and J 8 bases, with 20 bases left between them. This CDR3 spans 15 amino acids. This CDR3 reads CSARDDVRTISQQYF. In DNA, the CDR3 is TGCAGTGCTAGAGATGACGTGAGGACTATCAGTCAGCAGTACTTC.

The chain recombines TRBV20-1 with TRBJ2-7, with 12 bases identical to TRBD2. The trim removed 0 bases at V and 2 bases at J, leaving 11 bases unmatched. This CDR3 comprises 18 residues. From germline, CDR1 is DFQATT and CDR2 SNEGSKA (reference sequence). CDR3 in amino acids: CSARDRLAGGVSPYEQYF. Written as DNA, the CDR3 is TGCAGTGCTAGAGATCGTCTAGCGGGAGGGGTTAGCCCCTACGAGCAGTACTTC.

The V gene is TRBV2, the J gene TRBJ2-1, with 8 bases identical to TRBD1. Germline CDR1 and CDR2: SNHLY and FYNNEI. This CDR3 is 13 amino acids long. V gave up 10 bases and J gave up 5 bases; unmatched junction bases: 7. CDR3 DNA sequence: TGTGCCACCACCAGGACAGGGAACAATGAGCAGTTCTTC. This sequence encodes CATTRTGNNEQFF.

This clonotype has ten or more counts. This chain joins TRBV5-1 and TRBJ1-2; 10 nucleotides line up with TRBD1. Germline V gene sequence: CDR1 SGHRS, CDR2 YFSETQ. The CDR3 totals 15 residues. V shed 3 bases, J shed 2 bases, and the junction held 4 bases outside the gene matches. The CDR3 coding sequence is TGCGCCAGCAGCTGGGGGACAGGGGCGAACTATGGCTACACCTTC. Encoded protein: CASSWGTGANYGYTF.

A few counts support this clonotype. The rearrangement links TRBV9 to TRBJ2-1; TRBD2 matches at 9 bases. This CDR3 is 15 amino acids long. V was clipped by 4 bases and J by 5 bases; unmatched bases: 7. Germline values: CDR1 SGDLS, CDR2 YYNGEE. CDR3 amino acids: CASSRGLATNNEQFF. The DNA for the CDR3 is TGTGCCAGCAGCCGCGGACTAGCGACCAACAATGAGCAGTTCTTC.

The rearrangement links TRBV5-1 to TRBJ1-6, with D possibly TRBD1 on 5 matching bases. Germline values: CDR1 SGHRS, CDR2 YFSETQ. This CDR3 region has 13 residues. Trimming cost V 2 bases and J 9 bases, with 9 bases left between them. The CDR3 here is CASSLQDSSPLHF. The CDR3 DNA reads TGCGCCAGCAGCTTACAGGACTCTTCACCCCTCCACTTT.

About this clonotype: A read error is possible here, since a much larger clone lies one base away. This chain uses TRBV12-3 or TRBV12-4 with TRBJ2-2; weak D call: TRBD2 (6 bases). The CDR3 totals 16 residues. The CDR3 here is CDSSLAARVATGELFF. CDR3 bases: TGTGACAGCAGTTTAGCGGCCAGGGTGGCCACCGGGGAGCTGTTTTTT.

This clonotype has only a few counts. DNA of the CDR3: TGTGCCAGCAGTGCGGGACACCTCACAGATACGCAGTATTTT. The encoded protein is CASSAGHLTDTQYF. The chain couples TRBV6-4 to TRBJ2-3, with D possibly matching TRBD1 (6 bases). Deletions cut 4 bases from V and 2 bases from J, with 10 bases between. Germline assignment: CDR1 MRHNA and CDR2 SNTAGT. The CDR3 has 14 residues.